The 7 T cell receptor beta chains presented below share a single source sample, sequenced in a study of cytomegalovirus exposure and HLA in healthy donors. PCR used 60 Vbeta primers and 13 Jbeta primers. Only in-frame clones appear in the TCRdb table, and some are missing; sequencing was by immunoSEQ multiplex PCR. The specimen's table records 60,000 or so clones. The sample consisted of PBMCs. The receptors shown here come from a woman between 18 and 29 years old in good health and CMV-seronegative.

This chain joins TRBV6-5 and TRBJ1-2; D gene uncertain. Germline V lookup: CDR1 MNHEY, CDR2 SVGAGI. The ends were cut back, 3 bases at V and 5 bases at J, with 16 bases in the middle. CDR3 size: 15 residues. The CDR3 loop is CASSYYRGTTYGYTF. The DNA for the CDR3 is TGTGCCAGCAGTTATTATCGGGGAACGACTTATGGCTACACCTTC.

The rearrangement links TRBV19 to TRBJ1-2, with 9 bases fitting TRBD1. There are 14 residues in the CDR3. Unmatched junction bases numbered 4, after V lost 6 bases and J lost 2 bases. Germline values: CDR1 LNHDA, CDR2 SQIVND (reference sequence). CDR3 nucleotide sequence: TGTGCCAGTAGGAAGGACAGGGGAAACTATGGCTACACCTTC. It translates to CASRKDRGNYGYTF.

The chain employs TRBV10-2 and TRBJ1-2; tentatively, D is TRBD1 (6 bases). The CDR3 spans 15 residues. Germline V gene sequence: CDR1 WSHSY, CDR2 SAAADI. Between the trimmed V and J ends, which lost 2 bases and 6 bases, there was a span of 16 bases. CDR3 sequence (DNA): TGCGCCAGCAGTGAGACACGGACAGCCAACCATGGCTACACCTTC. Residues: CASSETRTANHGYTF.

V usage is TRBV6-6 and J usage is TRBJ2-7, with TRBD2 as a possible D gene (6 bases). V lost 5 bases, J lost 0 bases, and 14 bases lay in between. Germline lookup yields CDR1 MNHNY and CDR2 SVGAGI (reference sequence). The CDR3 sequence is 15 residues long. The DNA for the CDR3 is TGTGCCAGCAGTACGGGACTGTTGAGCTCCTACGAGCAGTACTTC. Translation gives CASSTGLLSSYEQYF.

The chain joins TRBV7-9 to TRBJ1-6; D possibly corresponds to TRBD1 (5 bases). This CDR3 comprises 19 residues. Per the germline V gene, CDR1 is SEHNR and CDR2 is FQNEAQ (reference sequence). Trimming left V 5 bases short and J 2 bases short, with 22 bases between. The CDR3 DNA sequence: TGTGCCAGCAGCCCAAATGCGTGGGGCTCTTGGACCTATAATTCACCCCTCCACTTT. Translating it yields CASSPNAWGSWTYNSPLHF.

J is TRBJ2-7 and V is TRBV6-6, with no clear D. Germline-derived CDR1 and CDR2 are MNHNY and SVGAGI (reference sequence). The CDR3 loop spans 13 amino acids. V gave up 0 bases and J gave up 3 bases, with 6 bases separating them. This CDR3 reads CASSYSGHYEQYF. The DNA for the CDR3 is TGTGCCAGCAGTTACTCGGGCCACTACGAGCAGTACTTC.

The chain joins TRBV29-1 to TRBJ1-1; D call uncertain. CDR1 is SQVTM and CDR2 is ANQGSEA in the germline V gene. The CDR3 extends over 11 amino acids. Deletions cut 6 bases from V and 6 bases from J, with 11 bases between. The CDR3, as DNA: TGCAGCGTGGGAGGGCCAGCTGAAGCTTTCTTT. Translated, it gives CSVGGPAEAFF.